This T cell receptor beta chain came from a study of blood T cell repertoires in COVID-19. V lost 7 bases, J lost 7 bases, and 3 bases stayed unmatched. The CDR3 has 13 amino acids. Authors' methods: Estimated nucleated cell counts came from reference gene primer amplification. The method was immunoSEQ multiplex PCR; TCRdb's version includes in-frame clones alone and lacks a portion of them. Clonal size and the V and J genes are those of that table, whereas D and trimming came from the DNA. The sample has 150,000 to 200,000 clones, about 81% seen once; the top ten hold roughly 11%. Sequenced input: peripheral blood. The chain has TRBV12-3 or TRBV12-4 and TRBJ1-4; the match to TRBD1 covers 10 bases. The sequence came from a human donor in a cohort sampled during active COVID-19. DNA for the CDR3: TGTGCCAGCACCAGGACAGGGGGTGAAAAACTGTTTTTT. Encoded protein: CASTRTGGEKLFF.